This T cell receptor (beta chain) appears in the sequencing data of a study of blood T cell repertoires in COVID-19. The wider study: The United States, Italy and Spain were the sources of the acute and convalescent COVID-19 samples. From T cells, B-cell-depleted T cells, or PBMCs came the material, which was cDNA or gDNA.

Authors' processing steps: Scientists estimated how many nucleated cells there were by amplifying reference gene primers. Generated by immunoSEQ multiplex PCR, the TCRdb table keeps only in-frame clones and is missing some. V and J calls plus clone size are reproduced from that table; the DNA served to infer D and trimming. The data contain around 20,000 clones, roughly 88% of them seen just once; the ten biggest clones take up 9.8%. J was trimmed by 3 bases and V by 5 bases; bases with no gene match: 3. The CDR3 is 14 residues long. The germline gives CDR1 SGHNT, CDR2 YENEEA. The TCR sequence derives from a man aged 40-50 years with active COVID-19. The sample was peripheral blood. The J gene is TRBJ2-1, the V gene TRBV11-3; 8 nucleotides agree with TRBD2. In DNA, the CDR3 is TGTGCCAGCAGCCAAGCGGGAGTCTACAATGAGCAGTTCTTC. It is translated as CASSQAGVYNEQFF.